The sequence of this T cell receptor (beta chain) was determined in a study of blood T cell repertoires in COVID-19. At the level of the study: The study drew acute and convalescent COVID-19 samples from the United States, Italy and Spain.

Germline V gives CDR1 MDHEN, CDR2 SYDVKM. The CDR3 sequence is 13 residues long. Trimming cost V 4 bases and J 8 bases, with 14 bases left between them. Those enrolled, adults aged roughly 18 to 89 years, came from under 25 US areas. Two negative PCRs, clearance, or symptom resolution had been documented for recovered Cohort 3 donors. This clone has a single count. Some clones are missing from TCRdb's copy, which holds only in-frame ones; the method was immunoSEQ multiplex PCR. The repertoire consists of some 97,000 clones, with around 85% occurring once and the leading ten covering roughly 3%. This TCR was recovered from a woman between 50 and 59 years old who had recovered from COVID-19. The sample consisted of PBMCs or T cells enriched from blood (not recorded which). V usage is TRBV28 and J usage is TRBJ1-2; D ambiguous. CDR3 sequence (DNA): TGTGCCAGCAGTTACGGGATCGTCGGGGGCTACACCTTC. Its translation: CASSYGIVGGYTF.